Sequencing of this T cell receptor (beta chain) was carried out in a study of T cells in Graves' hyperthyroidism and ophthalmopathy. Findings and caveats of the study: Most thyroid-expanded clonotypes above 0.001 were also found in blood.

The diagnoses drew upon clinical symptoms, serum thyroxine and TRAb, thyroid ultrasound and orbital computed tomography. The table lists this clonotype with many counts. Its specificity is not known. Amplification of TCR beta CDR3 regions was performed using RNA transcripts as template. Carried out on the TCR CDR3, a first-round RT-PCR used the HTBI primer set. TCRdb redid the calling of the multiplex PCR reads with MiXCR, one entry per CDR3 protein. The repertoire has 600,000 to 700,000 distinct CDR3 sequences, around 15% of them found once; the top ten carry about 4.5%. Sequencing was performed on blood. The receptor was isolated from a woman aged 40 to 50 with Graves' ophthalmopathy.

CDR3 nucleotides: TGCAGTGCTAGAGTTTTAGGGGACAGGGGACCCCAGCCCCAGCATTTT. Translated, it gives CSARVLGDRGPQPQHF. The J gene is TRBJ1-5, the V gene TRBV20-1, with 10 bases matching TRBD1. Germline trimming cut 1 base from V and 7 bases from J; bases unmatched to any gene: 10. This CDR3 comprises 16 residues. Germline assignment: CDR1 DFQATT and CDR2 SNEGSKA (reference sequence).